This T cell receptor beta chain was observed in a study of blood T cells in healthy people across ages. Background on the study: Template switching captured about one barcoded beta molecule per two T cells.

For the second PCR, which ran for about 7 to 11 cycles, a sample-barcoded 5' primer and a J-beta primer mix were used. TCRdb processed the 5' RACE reads anew with MiXCR; each CDR3 protein has one entry. The top ten clones hold 23% of a sample with 1,800,000 or so distinct CDR3 sequences, approximately 39% of them seen once. The sample was blood. The clonotype originates from a human donor in good health.

The CDR3 loop is CASSDRDRGGSYYGYTF. The CDR3 DNA follows: TGTGCCAGCAGCGACCGGGACAGGGGAGGTTCATACTATGGCTACACCTTC. The J gene is TRBJ1-2, the V gene TRBV9; TRBD1 agrees at 10 bases. The CDR3 runs 17 residues. Germline assignment: CDR1 SGDLS and CDR2 YYNGEE. The trim removed 3 bases at V and 3 bases at J, leaving 11 bases unmatched.